Detailed here is one T cell receptor (beta chain). From germline, CDR1 is MNHNS and CDR2 SASEGT. This CDR3 contains 13 residues. V was clipped by 4 bases and J by 7 bases, with 11 bases between them. Those enrolled, adults aged about 18 to 89 years, came from roughly 22 US areas. The record originates from a study of blood T cell repertoires in COVID-19. The repertoire was sequenced with immunoSEQ multiplex PCR; TCRdb's copy has only in-frame clones and lacks some. The table records hundreds of thousands of clones, over 80% of them present only once. The TCR originated in a woman in her late teens or twenties who had recovered from COVID-19. The V call is TRBV6-1, the J call TRBJ1-5; no firm D call. Sequencing used PBMCs or T cells enriched from blood (not recorded which). The CDR3 region has the DNA TGTGCCAGCAGTGTAACGGGGTGGCAGCCCCAGCATTTT. Protein: CASSVTGWQPQHF.